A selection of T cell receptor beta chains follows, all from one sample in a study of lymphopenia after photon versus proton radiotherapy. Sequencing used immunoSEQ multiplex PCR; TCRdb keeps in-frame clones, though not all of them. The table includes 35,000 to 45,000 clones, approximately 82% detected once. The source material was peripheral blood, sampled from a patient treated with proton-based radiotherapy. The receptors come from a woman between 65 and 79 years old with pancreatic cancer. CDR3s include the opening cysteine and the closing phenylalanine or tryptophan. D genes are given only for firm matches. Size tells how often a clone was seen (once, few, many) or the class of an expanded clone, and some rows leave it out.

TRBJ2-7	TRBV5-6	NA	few	TGTGCCAGCAGCTTTAGGGGGAGGGCCAACGAGCAGTACTTC	CASSFRGRANEQYF
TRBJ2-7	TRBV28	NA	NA	TGTGCCAGCAGTTTTCAACACGAGCAGTACTTC	CASSFQHEQYF
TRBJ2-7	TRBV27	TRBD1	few	TGTGCCAGCAGTGCACCGGGACAGGGGATCAGACGATACTTC	CASSAPGQGIRRYF
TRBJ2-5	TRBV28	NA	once	TGTGCCAGCAGATTTCAGGGAAAAGAGACCCAGTACTTC	CASRFQGKETQYF
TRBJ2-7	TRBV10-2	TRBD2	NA	TGCGCCAGCAGTGACCCTACTAGCGGGAGCTACGAGCAGTACTTC	CASSDPTSGSYEQYF
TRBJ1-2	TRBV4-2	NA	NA	TGTGCCAGCAGCCAAGATCAAAGAGGGGCAGGAGGCTACACCTTC	CASSQDQRGAGGYTF
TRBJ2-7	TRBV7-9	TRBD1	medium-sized	TGTGCCAGCAGCACACCCGGGACAGGGACCTACGAGCAGTACTTC	CASSTPGTGTYEQYF
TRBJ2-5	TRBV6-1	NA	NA	TGTGCCAGCAGTGGGACCCTCCAAGAGACCCAGTACTTC	CASSGTLQETQYF
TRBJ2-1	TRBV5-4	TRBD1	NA	TGTGCCAGCAGCTCGAGACAGGGGGGATACAATGAGCAGTTCTTC	CASSSRQGGYNEQFF
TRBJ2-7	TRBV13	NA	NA	TGTGCCAGCAGCTTAGGGAAAACCTACGAGCAGTACTTC	CASSLGKTYEQYF
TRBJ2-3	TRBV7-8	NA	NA	TGTGCCAGCAGCTCCCGACAGGAACTTTCAGATACGCAGTATTTT	CASSSRQELSDTQYF
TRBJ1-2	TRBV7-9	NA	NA	TGTGCCAGCAGCGGACCCGATACGGGATTCTATGGCTACACCTTC	CASSGPDTGFYGYTF
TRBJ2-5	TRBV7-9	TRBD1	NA	TGTGCCAGCAGCACAGGACAGGGGGTGACCCAGTACTTC	CASSTGQGVTQYF
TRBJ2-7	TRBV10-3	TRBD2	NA	TGTGCCATCAGCATCGGGACTAGCGGCTACGAGCAGTACTTC	CAISIGTSGYEQYF
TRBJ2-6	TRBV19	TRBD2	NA	TGTGCCAGTGCGGGAGGGTCCGGGGCCAACGTCCTGACTTTC	CASAGGSGANVLTF
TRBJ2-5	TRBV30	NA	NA	TGTGCCTGGAGGGGTGCCCAAGAGACCCAGTACTTC	CAWRGAQETQYF
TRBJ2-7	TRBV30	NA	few	TGTGCCTGGAGTCCTGGGCAGTCTGTCTCCTACGAGCAGTACTTC	CAWSPGQSVSYEQYF
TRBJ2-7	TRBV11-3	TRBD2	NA	TGTGCCAGGGAAATCACGTGTCCAGCGGGAGTCCACGAGCAGTACTTC	CAREITCPAGVHEQYF
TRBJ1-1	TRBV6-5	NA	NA	TGTGCCAGCAGTTATGACGTTAGCGGGAGCACTGAAGCTTTCTTT	CASSYDVSGSTEAFF
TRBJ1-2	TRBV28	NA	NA	TGTGCCAGCAGGCCGGGACGGACTAACTATGGCTACACCTTC	CASRPGRTNYGYTF
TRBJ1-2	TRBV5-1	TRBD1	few	TGCGCCAGCAGCCCGGGACAGAGCAACTATGGCTACACCTTC	CASSPGQSNYGYTF
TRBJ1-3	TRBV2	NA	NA	TGTGCCAGCGACCAAACGGCGCTACGGAACACCATATATTTT	CASDQTALRNTIYF
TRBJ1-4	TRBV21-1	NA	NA	TGTCGCCCTCCGGGACAGGGGGCGAAACAGAATGCAACTAATGAAAAACTGTTTTTT	CRPPGQGAKQNATNEKLFF
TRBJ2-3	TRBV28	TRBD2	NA	TGTGCCAGCAGGGAACTAGCGGGAGGGCCGGATACGCAGTATTTT	CASRELAGGPDTQYF
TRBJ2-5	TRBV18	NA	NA	TGTGCCAGCTCACCACGGCAGGGAAATCCGCGGGAGACCCAGTACTTC	CASSPRQGNPRETQYF
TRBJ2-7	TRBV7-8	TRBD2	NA	TGTGCCACCTCCCATTCTAGCGGGAGCTCCTACGAGCAGTACTTC	CATSHSSGSSYEQYF
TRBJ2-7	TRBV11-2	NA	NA	TGTGCCAGCAGCCCCCCCCACCGGAACGAGCAGTACTTC	CASSPPHRNEQYF
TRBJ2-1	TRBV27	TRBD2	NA	TGTGCCAGCAGTTTAGGTCTAGCGGGGTCCAATGAGCAGTTCTTC	CASSLGLAGSNEQFF
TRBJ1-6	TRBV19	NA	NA	TGTGCCAGTAGTGACCCTACTATGGTTAATTCACCCCTCCACTTT	CASSDPTMVNSPLHF